This T cell receptor beta chain is from a study of blood T cell repertoires in COVID-19. Whole-study context: Sites in the United States, Italy and Spain provided acute and convalescent COVID-19 samples.

This clone was counted a single time. Some clones are missing from TCRdb's copy, which holds only in-frame ones; the method was immunoSEQ multiplex PCR. The profile covers 150,000 to 200,000 clones, with 80% to 90% appearing a single time and around 8.2% taken by the ten largest. This TCR was sampled from a man between 60 and 75 years old with acute or convalescent COVID-19. The sample was peripheral blood.

CDR3 coding DNA: TGTGCCAGCAGTGATAACAGCCTGAGAAACACCATATATTTT. As protein: CASSDNSLRNTIYF. The chain has TRBV2 and TRBJ1-3; D not resolved. V was shortened by 3 bases and J by 5 bases, with 11 bases between the two germline ends. The CDR3 covers 14 residues. Germline CDR1 and CDR2: SNHLY and FYNNEI.